Shown below are 9 T cell receptor beta chains from a single sample sequenced in a study of cytomegalovirus exposure and HLA in healthy donors (dated by TCRdb to about 2017). Library generation was performed with the immunoSEQ multiplex PCR assay. For the multiplex PCR, a mixture combining 60 forward primers for TCR Vbeta segments and 13 reverse primers for TCR Jbeta segments was used. TCRdb obtained this table from immuneACCESS and retained in-frame rearrangements with V and J assigned. These tables miss some clones; where compared with another copy, unresolved V genes account for less than half of the shortfall, and the remainder is unexplained. In this sample the table shows 45,000 to 55,000 clones, roughly three fifths of which occur a single time. The ten top clones hold about 10% of the sample. What was sequenced was PBMCs. The receptors here all came from a human donor in good health.

This sequence joins TRBV9 and TRBJ2-3; TRBD2 agrees at 8 bases. V was pared by 3 bases and J by 0 bases, with 3 bases of the junction left unmatched. Germline V lookup: CDR1 SGDLS, CDR2 YYNGEE. This CDR3 has 15 amino acids. The CDR3 DNA sequence: TGTGCCAGCAGCGCCGGGGGGGGTAGCACAGATACGCAGTATTTT. It encodes CASSAGGGSTDTQYF.

The chain combines TRBV5-1 with TRBJ2-6; D uncertain. CDR1 is SGHRS and CDR2 is YFSETQ in the germline V gene. The V gene lost 6 bases and the J gene lost 2 bases, with 9 bases spanning the gap. The CDR3 runs to 14 residues. The CDR3 region is CASNSQAGANVLTF. In DNA, the CDR3 is TGCGCCAGCAATTCCCAGGCTGGGGCCAACGTCCTGACTTTC.

This sequence joins TRBV7-2 and TRBJ1-2, with 9 bases identical to TRBD1. The CDR3 is 15 residues long. J gave up 1 base and V 5 bases, and 5 bases lay outside the gene matches. The V gene's germline CDR1 is SGHTA and CDR2 FQGNSA. CDR3 region: CASSPGTGNNYGYTF. CDR3 nucleotide sequence: TGTGCCAGCAGCCCCGGGACAGGGAATAACTATGGCTACACCTTC.

The chain is built from TRBV15 and TRBJ2-7; the D gene is possibly TRBD1 (6 bases). The CDR3 runs 14 residues. CDR1 is LNHNV and CDR2 is YYDKDF in the germline V gene (reference sequence). V was trimmed by 3 bases and J by 7 bases, leaving 16 bases between them. The CDR3 spells CATSRGDTRREQYF. In DNA, the CDR3 is TGTGCCACCAGCAGGGGGGACACCCGCCGGGAGCAGTACTTC. Supplemented by reference TRBV15 and TRBJ2-7, the full variable domain reads DAMVIQNPRYQVTQFGKPVTLSCSQTLNHNVMYWYQQKSSQAPKLLFHYYDKDFNNEADTPDNFQSRRPNTSFCFLDIRSPGLGDTAMYLCATSRGDTRREQYFGPGTRLTVT.

The DNA of the CDR3 is TGTGCCAGCAGGGAACAGGGGAATAATGAGCAGTTCTTC. Translating it yields CASREQGNNEQFF. The chain carries TRBV25-1 and TRBJ2-1, with 7 bases identical to TRBD1. Germline V gene data show CDR1 as MGHDK and CDR2 as SYGVNS. The trim removed 6 bases at V and 7 bases at J, leaving 6 bases unmatched. This CDR3 region has 13 residues.

This clone has a handful of counts. The chain employs TRBV6-5 and TRBJ1-6; the match to TRBD1 covers 8 bases. This CDR3 is 16 amino acids long. Germline V gene lookup returns CDR1 MNHEY and CDR2 SVGAGI. V was clipped by 4 bases and J by 7 bases; unmatched bases: 9. CDR3 bases: TGTGCCAGCAGTTTTGATCGACAGGGGATCAATTCACCCCTCCACTTT. Translated, it gives CASSFDRQGINSPLHF.

The rearrangement joins TRBV29-1 to TRBJ2-3; TRBD2 agrees at 8 bases. The CDR3 has 15 amino acids. In germline, CDR1 is SQVTM, CDR2 ANQGSEA. V lost 1 base, J lost 2 bases, and 5 bases stayed unmatched. The CDR3 reads CSVEVRGANTDTQYF. The CDR3 bases are TGCAGCGTTGAAGTGCGGGGGGCAAACACAGATACGCAGTATTTT.

The chain has TRBV27 and TRBJ2-2; tentative D call: TRBD1 (5 bases). The CDR3 is 13 residues long. Germline CDR1 MNHEY, CDR2 SMNVEV (reference sequence). V shed 5 bases and J shed 3 bases, with 7 bases lying between them. The CDR3 here is CASSTRDTGELFF. The CDR3 DNA reads as TGTGCCAGCAGTACCAGGGACACCGGGGAGCTGTTTTTT.

This clone came up once. The chain recombines TRBV4-3 with TRBJ1-5; no clear D gene. CDR1 and CDR2 (germline): LGHNA, YSLEER. Trimming pared 0 bases from V and 0 bases from J, leaving 9 bases between. There are 16 residues in the CDR3. The CDR3 sequence: CASSQDFKNSNQPQHF. Written as DNA, the CDR3 is TGCGCCAGCAGCCAAGATTTTAAAAATAGCAATCAGCCCCAGCATTTT.